A selection of T cell receptor beta chains follows, all from one sample in a study of blood T cell repertoires in COVID-19. The protocol was immunoSEQ multiplex PCR, while the TCRdb copy is restricted to in-frame clones and leaves out a portion. The sample carries 200,000 to 300,000 clones, 82% recorded once. Material: peripheral blood. All receptors derive from a woman between 70 and 85 years old with acute or convalescent COVID-19. The CDR3 runs from the conserved cysteine through the conserved F or W. The D gene is left open where the match is weak. Size tells how often a clone was seen (once, few, many) or the class of an expanded clone, and some rows leave it out.

v_call	j_call	clone_size	d_call	cdr3_aa	cdr3_nt
TRBV7-2	TRBJ1-3	.	TRBD1	CASSLQGARGNTIYF	TGTGCCAGCAGCTTACAGGGGGCGCGGGGAAACACCATATATTTT
TRBV19	TRBJ1-4	once	.	CASSISGVWEKLFF	TGTGCCAGTAGTATATCAGGGGTTTGGGAAAAACTGTTTTTT
TRBV11-2	TRBJ1-2	.	TRBD1	CASSAGQKNYGYTF	TGTGCCAGCAGCGCGGGACAGAAGAACTATGGCTACACCTTC
TRBV28	TRBJ1-1	.	.	CASSPPSMNTEAFF	TGTGCCAGCAGTCCACCTAGCATGAACACTGAAGCTTTCTTT
TRBV7-2	TRBJ1-2	.	.	CASSLAGFKGYTF	TGTGCCAGCAGCTTAGCCGGGTTCAAAGGCTACACCTTC
TRBV18	TRBJ2-7	.	.	CASSPMEGDYEQYF	TGTGCCAGCTCACCAATGGAGGGAGACTACGAGCAGTACTTC
TRBV5-1	TRBJ1-4	.	.	CASSLMGAANEKLFF	TGCGCCAGCAGCTTGATGGGGGCGGCTAATGAAAAACTGTTTTTT
TRBV7-8	TRBJ1-1	.	.	CASSLDVRVNTEAFF	TGTGCCAGCAGCTTAGACGTACGGGTGAACACTGAAGCTTTCTTT
TRBV5-1	TRBJ2-2	.	.	CASQETGNTGELFF	TGCGCCAGCCAAGAGACAGGGAACACCGGGGAGCTGTTTTTT
TRBV5-1	TRBJ2-2	.	TRBD2	CASSLLAGTGELFF	TGCGCCAGCAGCTTACTAGCGGGGACCGGGGAGCTGTTTTTT
TRBV3-1/TRBV3-2	TRBJ2-1	.	.	CASSQDGGPYNEQFF	TGTGCCAGCAGCCAAGATGGGGGCCCCTACAATGAGCAGTTCTTC
TRBV12-3/TRBV12-4	TRBJ1-3	.	.	CASRELTGNTIYF	TGTGCCAGCAGGGAGTTAACTGGAAACACCATATATTTT
TRBV5-1	TRBJ2-6	.	TRBD1	CVSSIDRAGANVLTF	TGCGTCAGCAGCATAGACAGGGCTGGGGCCAACGTCCTGACTTTC
TRBV5-5	TRBJ1-1	.	TRBD1	CASSLGIDTGERAEAFF	TGTGCCAGCAGCTTGGGTATCGACACAGGGGAGAGGGCTGAAGCTTTCTTT
TRBV5-1	TRBJ2-1	.	TRBD1	CASSWMGQVYNEQFF	TGCGCCAGCAGTTGGATGGGACAGGTCTACAATGAGCAGTTCTTC
TRBV5-1	TRBJ1-4	.	.	CASSLGIGQEKLFF	TGCGCCAGCAGCTTGGGAATTGGACAGGAAAAACTGTTTTTT
TRBV19	TRBJ2-3	.	TRBD2	CASRRLAGGTDTQYF	TGTGCCAGTAGACGACTAGCGGGGGGCACAGATACGCAGTATTTT
TRBV6-5	TRBJ1-5	.	.	CASSYDSFQPQHF	TGTGCCAGCAGTTATGACAGTTTTCAGCCCCAGCATTTT
TRBV5-1	TRBJ2-2	.	TRBD2	CASSLASGNTGELFF	TGCGCCAGCAGCCTAGCTAGCGGTAACACCGGGGAGCTGTTTTTT
TRBV6-5	TRBJ1-2	.	TRBD1	CASSPTGFAYTF	TGTGCCAGCAGTCCGACAGGGTTCGCCTACACCTTC
TRBV4-1	TRBJ1-6	.	TRBD1	CASSPPGGASPLHF	TGCGCCAGCAGCCCCCCAGGGGGCGCGTCACCCCTCCACTTT
TRBV5-1	TRBJ1-2	.	.	CASKQGGSNYGYTF	TGCGCCAGTAAGCAGGGAGGGTCTAACTATGGCTACACCTTC
TRBV7-8	TRBJ2-3	.	.	CASSPTIDTQYF	TGTGCCAGCAGCCCTACGATAGATACGCAGTATTTT
TRBV3-1/TRBV3-2	TRBJ2-2	many	.	CASSPSSRGLNTGELFF	TGTGCCAGCAGCCCAAGTTCCAGGGGCCTGAACACCGGGGAGCTGTTTTTT
TRBV3-1/TRBV3-2	TRBJ1-1	.	.	CASSQSSTEAFF	TGTGCCAGCAGCCAATCCAGCACTGAAGCTTTCTTT
TRBV28	TRBJ1-6	once	.	CASTSDSIYNSPLHF	TGTGCCAGTACTTCTGACAGTATCTATAATTCACCCCTCCACTTT
TRBV4-2	TRBJ1-3	.	.	CASSPDSSGNTIYF	TGTGCCAGCAGCCCAGACAGCTCTGGAAACACCATATATTTT
TRBV6-6	TRBJ2-3	.	.	CASGAGLPDTQYF	TGTGCCAGCGGGGCAGGGCTCCCAGATACGCAGTATTTT
TRBV5-1	TRBJ1-3	few	.	CASSLEAGTGNTIYF	TGCGCCAGCAGCTTGGAGGCAGGAACTGGAAACACCATATATTTT
TRBV27	TRBJ1-2	.	.	CASSLQGSDGYTF	TGTGCCAGCAGTTTACAGGGATCGGATGGCTACACCTTC
TRBV11-2	TRBJ1-2	.	.	CASSSPGRRYGYTF	TGTGCCAGCAGCTCCCCCGGGAGGCGCTATGGCTACACCTTC
TRBV4-3	TRBJ2-7	.	TRBD1	CASSPRQGYEQYF	TGCGCCAGCAGCCCGAGACAGGGCTACGAGCAGTACTTC